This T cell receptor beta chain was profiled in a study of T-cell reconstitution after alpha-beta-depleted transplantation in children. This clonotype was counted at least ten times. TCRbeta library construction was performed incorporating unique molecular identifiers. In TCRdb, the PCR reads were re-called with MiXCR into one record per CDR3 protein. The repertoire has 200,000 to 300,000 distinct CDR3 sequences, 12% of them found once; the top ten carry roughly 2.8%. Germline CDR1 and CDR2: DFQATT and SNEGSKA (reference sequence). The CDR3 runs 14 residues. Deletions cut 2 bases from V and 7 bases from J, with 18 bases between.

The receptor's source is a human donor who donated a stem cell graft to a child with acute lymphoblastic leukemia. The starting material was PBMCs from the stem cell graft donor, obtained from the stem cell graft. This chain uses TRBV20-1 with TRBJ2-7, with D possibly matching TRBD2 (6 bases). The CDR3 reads CSARSSAITGEQYF. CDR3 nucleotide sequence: TGCAGTGCTAGATCTAGCGCGATTACTGGAGAGCAGTACTTC.